This TCR beta chain was captured by sequencing in a study of blood T cell repertoires in COVID-19 (TCRdb year 2020). The study in broad terms: Samples covering the acute and convalescent phases of COVID-19 were provided by collaborators in the United States, Italy and Spain. The material from the prospective study consisted of cDNA or gDNA derived from T cells, B-cell-depleted T cells, or PBMCs. Subjects who had been exposed to COVID-19, were actively infected with it, or had recovered from it provided the deeply sampled blood TCRbeta repertoires that made up the dataset. The repertoires were released in a freely available public database intended as a resource for research on the immune response to SARS-CoV-2. The samples were drawn from the first 160 participants of the ongoing ImmuneRACE study and from under 1,500 subjects provided by 6 global collaborators. A de-identified subject ID, COVID-19 status, age in years and sex were almost always included in the sample metadata. Where available, HLA class I and class II types were taken from metadata supplied by the sample provider and were not determined by assay-based typing.

Comments on this clone: Its antigen is still unknown. Base quality data are lacking; no much larger clone is found one base away.

TCRbeta CDR3 regions were amplified from genomic DNA using the immunoSEQ Assay, a bias-controlled multiplex PCR. The original pipeline was this. Nucleated cell counts per sample were estimated from amplification of reference gene primers within the assay. To quantify the absolute abundance of each unique TCRbeta CDR3 rearrangement, sequence reads were collapsed and filtered. For each sample, productive Simpson clonality was calculated by taking the square root of Simpson's diversity index across productive rearrangements. Drawn from immuneACCESS, this table holds only the in-frame rearrangements with V and J called that TCRdb kept. Clones are partly lost; checked studies trace under half to an unresolved V gene and leave the rest unexplained. The V and J calls and clone size were taken over from that table, and D and trimming were inferred from the DNA. A total of over 100,000 clones appear in this sample, around 83% of them only once. The top ten hold 3.9% of the sample.

Sequences SNHLY (CDR1) and FYNNEI (CDR2) are obtained from the germline V gene. Germline trimming: 8 bases from V, 3 bases from J; junction bases outside gene matches: 3. The CDR3 spans 13 residues, from the cysteine through the phenylalanine. The entry retains the CDR3 DNA only, 39 bases that are in frame from base 1. The full study reports these points: The quantity of clinical and demographic metadata differed by source and by participant and was supplied without curation.

Enrolling through a virtual design, the prospective study's participants ranged in age from roughly 18 to 90 years and lived across roughly 24 United States geographic areas. In the prospective study, cohorts were assigned on the basis of participant-reported clinical history obtained from a screening survey and a study questionnaire. ImmuneRACE Cohort 3 recovered participants were defined by two consecutive negative NP/OP PCR tests, healthcare professional clearance, or symptom resolution. Mobile phlebotomists in the prospective study collected whole blood, serum and a nasopharyngeal or oropharyngeal swab from every participant. Over an approximately two-month period, participants in the prospective study had the option of providing additional blood draws and questionnaires. Before DNA extraction, blood samples from the prospective study were shipped at room temperature or frozen.

The sequence is built from TRBV2 and TRBJ1-5, and 8 junctional nucleotides match TRBD1. The clonotype originates from a woman aged 25 to 39 who had recovered from COVID-19. The source material was PBMCs or T cells enriched from blood (not recorded which). The CDR3 sequence is CASGGQANQPQHF. The DNA is as follows: TGTGCCAGCGGGGGACAGGCCAATCAGCCCCAGCATTTT.